Each of the 30 T cell receptor beta chains below was sequenced from the same sample in a study of T-cell reconstitution after alpha-beta-depleted transplantation in children (dated by TCRdb to the mid-2010s). The library was prepared using PCR. The instrument given in TCRdb is Illumina HiSeq 2500. TCR library preparation used molecular barcoding, with unique molecular identifiers applied to normalize quantification of the TCRbeta repertoire. TCRdb trimmed the raw reads at Q25, called clones with MiXCR and kept productive beta chains. Rows with one shared CDR3 protein collapse into an entry with the most common genes and DNA. The sample table lists fewer than 550,000 distinct CDR3 sequences, roughly an eighth of them with a count of one. The leading ten clones occupy about 14% of the sample. The label giving this sample's treatment or condition can be read as: allogeneic hematopoietic cell transplantation with graft depleted of TCRalphabeta T cells and CD19 B cells.

Specimen: PBMCs, mostly from graft donor cells, collected 180 days after TCRalphabeta/CD19-depleted stem cell transplant. The receptors originated from a female patient aged 2-9 years who had a stem cell transplant for aplastic anemia, so the T cells may come from the graft donor.

The chain has TRBV2 and TRBJ2-7; D possibly corresponds to TRBD2 (5 bases). This CDR3 has 13 amino acids. Looked up from germline, CDR1 is SNHLY and CDR2 is FYNNEI. V was cut by 9 bases and J by 5 bases, with 17 bases left in between. CDR3 residues: CASEIVLADEQYF. The DNA of the CDR3 is TGTGCCAGTGAGATTGTCCTAGCCGACGAGCAGTACTTC. Using reference TRBV2 and TRBJ2-7 for the parts outside the CDR3, the full variable domain is EPEVTQTPSHQVTQMGQEVILRCVPISNHLYFYWYRQILGQKVEFLVSFYNNEISEKSEIFDDQFSVERPDGSNFTLKIRSTKLEDSAMYFCASEIVLADEQYFGPGTRLTVT.

This clonotype has a handful of counts. The chain couples TRBV7-9 to TRBJ2-7; the match to TRBD2 covers 10 bases. The length of the CDR3 is 15 residues. Germline V gene data show CDR1 as SEHNR and CDR2 as FQNEAQ (reference sequence). V was clipped by 4 bases and J by 2 bases; unmatched bases: 5. CDR3 amino acids: CASSSLAGATYEQYF. In DNA, the CDR3 is TGTGCCAGCAGCTCGCTAGCGGGAGCGACCTACGAGCAGTACTTC. The whole variable domain, filled in from reference TRBV7-9 and TRBJ2-7, reads DTGVSQNPRHKITKRGQNVTFRCDPISEHNRLYWYRQTLGQGPEFLTYFQNEAQLEKSRLLSDRFSAERPKGSFSTLEIQRTEQGDSAMYLCASSSLAGATYEQYFGPGTRLTVT.

This clonotype has a handful of counts. The genes are TRBV6-2 or TRBV6-3 and TRBJ2-3; D gene ambiguous. Trimming took 5 bases from V and 3 from J, leaving 18 bases between them. CDR3 size: 16 residues. Germline V gene data show CDR1 as MNHEY and CDR2 as SVGEGT. CDR3 sequence (DNA): TGTGCCAGCAGTCCGGTTAGCCTACGTGGGACAGATACGCAGTATTTT. As protein: CASSPVSLRGTDTQYF.

The rearrangement links TRBV7-8 to TRBJ2-3, with D possibly TRBD2 on 6 matching bases. Germline assignment: CDR1 SGHVS and CDR2 FQNEAQ. V lost 4 bases and J 0 bases, leaving 14 bases between the germline ends. The CDR3 is 16 residues long. As DNA, the CDR3 is TGTGCCAGCAGCTCTTGGCGGGGACTTAGCACAGATACGCAGTATTTT. Translating it yields CASSSWRGLSTDTQYF.

This clonotype was counted between two and nine times. CDR3: CASSQVGPGEQFF. Here the CDR3 DNA reads TGTGCCAGCAGCCAAGTAGGCCCGGGGGAGCAGTTCTTC. The chain recombines TRBV14 with TRBJ2-1, with a tentative D call TRBD2 (5 bases). Germline V gene data show CDR1 as SGHDN and CDR2 as FVKESK. There are 13 residues in the CDR3. Trimming removed 1 base from V and 10 bases from J, with 11 bases in between.

This rearrangement joins TRBV29-1 to TRBJ1-2; no clear D. This CDR3 contains 12 residues. CDR1 is SQVTM, CDR2 ANQGSEA, per germline. The V gene lost 7 bases and the J gene lost 6 bases, with 15 bases spanning the gap. The CDR3 is CSGVWQRDGYTF. The CDR3 region has the DNA TGCAGCGGGGTGTGGCAGAGAGATGGCTACACCTTC.

This clonotype was observed a few times. The chain employs TRBV20-1 and TRBJ1-1; D call uncertain. V lost 0 bases to trimming and J lost 1 base, with 12 bases between them. The germline V gene encodes CDR1 DFQATT and CDR2 SNEGSKA (reference sequence). CDR3 size: 15 residues. The DNA of the CDR3 is TGCAGTGCTAGAGAGATGTATCGGAGGAACACTGAAGCTTTCTTT. This translates into CSAREMYRRNTEAFF.

The V call is TRBV6-2 or TRBV6-3, the J call TRBJ1-5, with 9 bases identical to TRBD1. CDR1 is MNHEY, CDR2 SVGEGT, per germline. The CDR3 runs 14 residues. Trimming removed 8 bases from V and 4 bases from J; junction bases left unmatched: 6. The CDR3 DNA reads as TGTGCCAGCCTAGGACAGGGGTTTAATCAGCCCCAGCATTTT. This sequence encodes CASLGQGFNQPQHF.

This clonotype was seen more than once but under ten times. V gene TRBV12-3 or TRBV12-4 combines with J gene TRBJ2-1; possibly TRBD1 or TRBD2 for D (6 bases each). CDR3 length: 17 residues. V gave up 5 bases and J gave up 7 bases, with 24 bases separating them. The CDR3 spells CASSHPRGERPKNEQFF. The CDR3 bases are TGTGCCAGCAGTCACCCGAGGGGGGAGCGGCCGAAGAATGAGCAGTTCTTC.

J is TRBJ1-1 and V is TRBV6-6; the D is unclear. The CDR3 extends over 12 amino acids. Deletions cut 8 bases from V and 4 bases from J, with 11 bases between. Per germline, CDR1 MNHNY and CDR2 SVGAGI (reference sequence). The CDR3: CASVKVGTEAFF. The CDR3 DNA follows: TGTGCCAGCGTCAAGGTTGGCACTGAAGCTTTCTTT.

This clonotype has only a few counts. This chain connects TRBV24-1 to TRBJ2-1, with 7 bases matching TRBD1. This CDR3 has 16 residues. Germline values: CDR1 KGHDR, CDR2 SFDVKD. The V and J ends lost 3 bases and 3 bases, in that order; junction bases with no gene match: 7. The CDR3 here is CATSDPRQGNYNEQFF. The CDR3 DNA reads TGTGCCACCAGTGATCCACGACAGGGAAACTACAATGAGCAGTTCTTC.

V is TRBV6-1 and J is TRBJ2-5; D may correspond to TRBD1 or TRBD2 (5 bases each). Germline lookup yields CDR1 MNHNS and CDR2 SASEGT. This CDR3 has 16 residues. Deletions cut 5 bases from V and 1 base from J, with 17 bases between. Here the CDR3 DNA reads TGTGCCAGCAGTCTATACGTCTCCGGGGCCCAAGAGACCCAGTACTTC. It is translated as CASSLYVSGAQETQYF.

At least ten counts were recorded for this clonotype. The V call is TRBV28, the J call TRBJ1-4; 10 nucleotides line up with TRBD1. J was trimmed by 5 bases and V by 6 bases; bases with no gene match: 9. The CDR3 contains 16 residues. The V gene's germline CDR1 is MDHEN and CDR2 SYDVKM. CDR3 coding DNA: TGTGCCAGCAGGCCGGGACAGGGGTTTGCCAATGAAAAACTGTTTTTT. As protein: CASRPGQGFANEKLFF.

The sample holds many counts of this clonotype. The chain is built from TRBV5-1 and TRBJ2-3, with 9 bases matching TRBD2. The V segment lost 1 base and the J segment 6 bases; nucleotides outside the gene matches: 9. The CDR3 is made up of 16 amino acids. CDR1 SGHRS and CDR2 YFSETQ come from the germline V gene. The CDR3 sequence: CASSLPSGKVGDTQYF. CDR3 DNA sequence: TGCGCCAGCAGCTTGCCTAGCGGGAAGGTCGGCGATACGCAGTATTTT.

In this sample, this clonotype turned up a few times. CDR3 region: CSAGGRGSQPQHF. The CDR3 DNA is TGCAGTGCTGGCGGCAGGGGAAGTCAGCCCCAGCATTTT. The chain carries TRBV20-1 and TRBJ1-5; perhaps TRBD1 as D (6 bases). Per the germline V gene, CDR1 is DFQATT and CDR2 is SNEGSKA (reference sequence). The ends were cut back, 5 bases at V and 6 bases at J, with 14 bases in the middle. The CDR3 spans 13 residues.

The chain is built from TRBV12-3 or TRBV12-4 and TRBJ2-1; TRBD1 matches 10 bases. CDR3 length equals 15 residues. V was pared by 3 bases and J by 7 bases, with 6 bases of the junction left unmatched. CDR3 in DNA: TGTGCCAGCAGTTTGAGGACAGGGGGTTATAATGAGCAGTTCTTC. Translation: CASSLRTGGYNEQFF.

This chain links TRBV11-2 with TRBJ2-4; TRBD1 agrees at 11 bases. Per the germline V gene, CDR1 is SGHAT and CDR2 is FQNNGV. Trimming cost V 5 bases and J 1 base; bases outside gene matches: 10. The CDR3 runs 18 residues. CDR3 loop: CASSPGQGAVEAKNIQYF. The CDR3 bases are TGTGCCAGCAGCCCCGGACAGGGGGCGGTTGAGGCCAAAAACATTCAGTACTTC.

This clonotype has only a few counts. V and J are TRBV4-1 and TRBJ2-1, with TRBD2 matching over 8 bases. Germline CDR1 reads MGHRA; CDR2 reads YSYEKL. The CDR3 extends over 15 amino acids. V trimming: 0 bases; J trimming: 5 bases; junction bases outside the gene matches: 3. The CDR3 DNA reads TGCGCCAGCAGCCAAGAAAGCGGGAGAAACAATGAGCAGTTCTTC. It translates to CASSQESGRNNEQFF.

In its sample, this clonotype was seen many times. The chain uses TRBV29-1 and TRBJ1-2, with D possibly being TRBD1 (6 bases). Germline V gene sequence: CDR1 SQVTM, CDR2 ANQGSEA. Trimming shortened V by 6 bases and J by 4 bases, and 12 bases separated the two germline ends. CDR3 length: 12 amino acids. The CDR3 reads CSVGEGGYGYTF. As DNA, the CDR3 is TGCAGCGTCGGCGAAGGGGGCTATGGCTACACCTTC.

This clonotype has only a few counts. The chain couples TRBV27 to TRBJ2-2; 8 bases are a match to TRBD1. CDR3 length: 16 amino acids. The V segment lost 8 bases and the J segment 1 base; nucleotides outside the gene matches: 9. CDR1 is MNHEY and CDR2 is SMNVEV in the germline V gene (reference sequence). CDR3 protein: CASGDPTGENTGELFF. CDR3 DNA sequence: TGTGCCAGCGGGGACCCGACAGGGGAGAACACCGGGGAGCTGTTTTTT.

This clonotype appeared a few times. The chain joins TRBV6-2 or TRBV6-3 to TRBJ2-1; tentative D call: TRBD2 (6 bases). This CDR3 comprises 16 residues. CDR1 and CDR2 (germline): MNHEY, SVGEGT. The V and J ends lost 0 bases and 4 bases respectively, with 13 bases between them. CDR3 sequence reads: CASSYSPGLQYNEQFF. DNA for the CDR3: TGTGCCAGCAGTTACTCGCCGGGACTGCAATACAATGAGCAGTTCTTC.

The V call is TRBV12-3 or TRBV12-4, the J call TRBJ2-5, with D perhaps TRBD2 (5 bases). Trimming took 5 bases from V and 3 from J, leaving 13 bases between them. The CDR3 is 14 residues long. The CDR3 bases are TGTGCCAGCAGTCTCTCAAAAGCGGAAGAGACCCAGTACTTC. Residues: CASSLSKAEETQYF.

This clonotype was seen a few times. V and J are TRBV3-1 and TRBJ1-2; D is unclear. Trimming left V 1 base short and J 2 bases short, with 8 bases between. Germline CDR1 reads LGHDT; CDR2 reads YNNKEL (reference sequence). This CDR3 spans 14 amino acids. CDR3 in amino acids: CASSQGSGNYGYTF. For the CDR3, the DNA is TGTGCCAGCAGCCAAGGTTCCGGGAACTATGGCTACACCTTC.

This clonotype was observed at least ten times. This chain connects TRBV7-2 to TRBJ2-5, with D unclear. V lost 3 bases and J 5 bases, leaving 16 bases between the germline ends. The germline V gene has CDR1 SGHTA and CDR2 FQGNSA. The CDR3 runs 15 residues. CDR3: CASSFFFGLGETQYF. As DNA, the CDR3 is TGTGCCAGCAGCTTTTTTTTCGGGCTCGGGGAGACCCAGTACTTC.

This clonotype was detected many times. V usage is TRBV21-1 and J usage is TRBJ1-2; the table's TRBD1 call for D was not verified on the DNA. TRBV21-1 is deemed a pseudogene. The CDR3 length is 12 residues. The CDR3 sequence is CARPQGHYGYTF. In nucleotides, the CDR3 is TGTGCCAGACCCCAGGGTCACTATGGCTACACCTTC.

This clonotype was observed a few times. The genes are TRBV28 and TRBJ2-3, with a weak D call TRBD2 (6 bases). CDR3 size: 15 residues. V was shortened by 6 bases and J by 2 bases, with 15 bases between the two germline ends. Germline V lookup: CDR1 MDHEN, CDR2 SYDVKM. CDR3 in amino acids: CASSRFREFTDTQYF. The CDR3 DNA reads TGTGCCAGCAGCCGATTCCGGGAGTTCACAGATACGCAGTATTTT.

A word on this clonotype: The junction differs from germline at one of its ends, possibly a read error. CDR3 region: CASSAPGLAAKADTRYF. The CDR3 region has the DNA TGTGCCAGCAGTGCCCCAGGACTAGCGGCCAAGGCAGATACGCGGTATTTT. This chain uses TRBV27 with TRBJ2-3; 10 bases agree with TRBD2. Germline CDR1 is MNHEY and CDR2 is SMNVEV (reference sequence). This CDR3 has 17 residues.

This clonotype was counted a few times. The rearrangement uses TRBV7-8 and TRBJ2-7; 9 bases fit TRBD1. The J segment lost 2 bases and the V segment lost 3 bases, leaving 8 bases of the junction unmatched. From germline, CDR1 is SGHVS and CDR2 FQNEAQ. The CDR3 contains 16 residues. This CDR3 is CASSFNPGTGTYEQYF. The CDR3 region has the DNA TGTGCCAGCAGCTTTAACCCCGGGACAGGGACCTACGAGCAGTACTTC.

The V and J genes are TRBV3-1 and TRBJ1-5; D unresolved. Per germline, CDR1 LGHDT and CDR2 YNNKEL (reference sequence). V was cut by 0 bases and J by 4 bases, with 7 bases left in between. CDR3 length: 14 amino acids. This CDR3 reads CASSQDYGNQPQHF. In nucleotides, the CDR3 is TGTGCCAGCAGCCAAGACTACGGTAATCAGCCCCAGCATTTT.

The chain carries TRBV18 and TRBJ1-2, with 7 bases matching TRBD1. The trim removed 2 bases at V and 0 bases at J, leaving 9 bases unmatched. The length of the CDR3 is 17 residues. The germline gives CDR1 KGHSH, CDR2 LQKENI. The CDR3 reads CASSPYRDSLTNYGYTF. Written as DNA, the CDR3 is TGTGCCAGCTCACCATATCGGGACAGCCTCACTAACTATGGCTACACCTTC.